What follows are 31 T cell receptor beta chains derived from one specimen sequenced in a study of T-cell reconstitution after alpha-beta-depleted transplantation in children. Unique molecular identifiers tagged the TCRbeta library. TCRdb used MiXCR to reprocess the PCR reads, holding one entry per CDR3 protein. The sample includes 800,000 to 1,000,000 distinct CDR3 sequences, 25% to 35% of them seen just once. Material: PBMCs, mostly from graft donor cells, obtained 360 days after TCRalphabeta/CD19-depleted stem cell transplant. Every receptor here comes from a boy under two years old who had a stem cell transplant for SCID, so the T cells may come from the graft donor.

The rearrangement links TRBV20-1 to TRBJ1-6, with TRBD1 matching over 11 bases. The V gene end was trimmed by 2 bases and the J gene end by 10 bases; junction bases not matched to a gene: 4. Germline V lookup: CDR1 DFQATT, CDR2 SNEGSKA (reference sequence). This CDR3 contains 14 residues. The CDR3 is CSARPGTGGSPLHF. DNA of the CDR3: TGCAGTGCTAGACCCGGGACAGGGGGATCACCCCTCCACTTT.

The DNA of the CDR3 is TGTGCCAGCAGCTTGGAACTGGCAGCTATTGGGACCCAGTACTTC. Its protein product is CASSLELAAIGTQYF. The chain uses TRBV5-5 and TRBJ2-5; no clear D gene. CDR3 length: 15 amino acids. Per the germline V gene, CDR1 is SGHKS and CDR2 is YYEKEE (reference sequence). The V gene lost 0 bases and the J gene lost 7 bases, with 16 bases spanning the gap.

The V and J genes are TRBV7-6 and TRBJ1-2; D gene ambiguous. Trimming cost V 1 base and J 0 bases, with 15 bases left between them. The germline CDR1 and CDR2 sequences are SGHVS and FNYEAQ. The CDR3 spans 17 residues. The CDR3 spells CASSLVVGADTNYGYTF. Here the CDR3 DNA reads TGTGCCAGCAGCTTAGTCGTGGGAGCGGATACTAACTATGGCTACACCTTC.

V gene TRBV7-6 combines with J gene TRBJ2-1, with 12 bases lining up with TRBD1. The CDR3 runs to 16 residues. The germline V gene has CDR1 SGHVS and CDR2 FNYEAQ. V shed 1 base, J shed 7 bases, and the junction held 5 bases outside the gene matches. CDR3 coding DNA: TGTGCCAGCAGCTTAGGGGACAGGGGGCGCCTGAATGAGCAGTTCTTC. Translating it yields CASSLGDRGRLNEQFF.

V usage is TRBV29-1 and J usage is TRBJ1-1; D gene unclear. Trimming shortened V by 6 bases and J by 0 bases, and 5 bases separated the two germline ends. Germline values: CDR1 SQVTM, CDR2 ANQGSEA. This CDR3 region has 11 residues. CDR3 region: CSVRLNTEAFF. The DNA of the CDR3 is TGCAGCGTAAGGTTGAACACTGAAGCTTTCTTT.

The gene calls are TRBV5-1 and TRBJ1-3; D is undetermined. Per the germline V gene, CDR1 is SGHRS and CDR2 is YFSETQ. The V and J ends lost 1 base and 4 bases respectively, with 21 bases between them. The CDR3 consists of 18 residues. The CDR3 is CASSLSVTNFGSGNTIYF. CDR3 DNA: TGCGCCAGCAGCTTGAGTGTGACAAACTTTGGGTCGGGAAACACCATATATTTT.

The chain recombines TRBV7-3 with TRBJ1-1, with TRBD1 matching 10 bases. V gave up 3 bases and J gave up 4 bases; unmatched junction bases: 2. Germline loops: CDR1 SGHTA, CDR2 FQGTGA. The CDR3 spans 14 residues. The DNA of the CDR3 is TGTGCCAGCAGCTTGACAGGGGGCGTCACTGAAGCTTTCTTT. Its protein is CASSLTGGVTEAFF.

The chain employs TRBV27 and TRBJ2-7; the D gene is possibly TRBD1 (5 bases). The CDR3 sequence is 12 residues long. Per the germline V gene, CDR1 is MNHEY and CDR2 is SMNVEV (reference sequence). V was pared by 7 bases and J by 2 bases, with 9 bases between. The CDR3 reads CASNGRAYEQYF. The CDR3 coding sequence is TGTGCCAGCAATGGCAGGGCCTACGAGCAGTACTTC.

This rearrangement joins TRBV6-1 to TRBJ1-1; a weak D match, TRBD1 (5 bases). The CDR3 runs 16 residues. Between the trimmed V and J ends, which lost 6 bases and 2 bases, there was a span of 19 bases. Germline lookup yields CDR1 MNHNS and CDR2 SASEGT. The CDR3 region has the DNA TGTGCCAGCAGGATCGGGTCGGGACCGCGTAACACTGAAGCTTTCTTT. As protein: CASRIGSGPRNTEAFF.

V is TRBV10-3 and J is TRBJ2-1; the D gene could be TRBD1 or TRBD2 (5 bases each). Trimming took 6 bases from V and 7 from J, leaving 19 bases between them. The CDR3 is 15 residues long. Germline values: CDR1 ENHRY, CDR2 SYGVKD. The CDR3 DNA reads TGTGCCATCAGAGAGGGGAGAATTGGGTGGAATGAGCAGTTCTTC. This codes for CAIREGRIGWNEQFF.

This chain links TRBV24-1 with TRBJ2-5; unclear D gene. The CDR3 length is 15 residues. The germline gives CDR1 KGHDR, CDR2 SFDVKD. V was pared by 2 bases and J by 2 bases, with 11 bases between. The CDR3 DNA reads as TGTGCCACCAGTGATTCCTCCGGACCGCAAGAGACCCAGTACTTC. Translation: CATSDSSGPQETQYF.

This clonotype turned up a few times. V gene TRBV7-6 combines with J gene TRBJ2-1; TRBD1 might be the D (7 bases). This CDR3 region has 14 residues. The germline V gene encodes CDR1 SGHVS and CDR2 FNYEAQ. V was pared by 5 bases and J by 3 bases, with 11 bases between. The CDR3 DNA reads TGTGCCAGCAGCAGGCGGGACAGCTACAATGAGCAGTTCTTC. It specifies CASSRRDSYNEQFF.

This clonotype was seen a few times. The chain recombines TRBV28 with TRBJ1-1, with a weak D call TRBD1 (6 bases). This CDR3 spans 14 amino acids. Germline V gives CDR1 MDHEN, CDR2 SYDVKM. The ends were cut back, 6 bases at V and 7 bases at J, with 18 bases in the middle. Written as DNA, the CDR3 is TGTGCCAGCAGCCGTTTGGCCGGGACACTTGAAGCTTTCTTT. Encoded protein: CASSRLAGTLEAFF.

This chain's CDR3 is CSARGLTETQYF. CDR3 coding DNA: TGCAGTGCTAGAGGACTAACGGAGACCCAGTACTTC. This chain joins TRBV20-1 and TRBJ2-5, with D tentatively TRBD2 (5 bases). Germline lookup yields CDR1 DFQATT and CDR2 SNEGSKA (reference sequence). V was clipped by 1 base and J by 5 bases, with 8 bases between them. The CDR3 loop spans 12 amino acids.

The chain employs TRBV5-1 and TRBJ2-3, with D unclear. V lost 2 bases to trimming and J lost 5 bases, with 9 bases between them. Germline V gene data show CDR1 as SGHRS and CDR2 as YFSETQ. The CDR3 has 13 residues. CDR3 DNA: TGCGCCAGCAGCTTCTCAGCCCGAGATACGCAGTATTTT. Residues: CASSFSARDTQYF.

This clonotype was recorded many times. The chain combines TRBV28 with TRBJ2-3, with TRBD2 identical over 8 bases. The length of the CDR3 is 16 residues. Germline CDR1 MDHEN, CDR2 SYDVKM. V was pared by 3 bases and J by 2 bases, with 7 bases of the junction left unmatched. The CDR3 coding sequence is TGTGCCAGCAGTTTTAGTAGCGGGGACTTCACAGATACGCAGTATTTT. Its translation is CASSFSSGDFTDTQYF.

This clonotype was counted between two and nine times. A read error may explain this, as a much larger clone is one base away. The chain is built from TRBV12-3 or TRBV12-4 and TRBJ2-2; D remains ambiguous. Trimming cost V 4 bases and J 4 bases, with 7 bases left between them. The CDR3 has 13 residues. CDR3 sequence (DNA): TGTGCCAGCAGTTGGCAGATCACCGGGGAGCTGTTTTTT. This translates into CASSWQITGELFF.

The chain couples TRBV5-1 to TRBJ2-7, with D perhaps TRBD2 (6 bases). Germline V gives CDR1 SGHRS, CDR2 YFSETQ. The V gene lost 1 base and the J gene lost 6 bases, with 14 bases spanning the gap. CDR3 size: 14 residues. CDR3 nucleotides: TGCGCCAGCAGCTTGCCGGGGGACGGTCGCGAGCAGTACTTC. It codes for CASSLPGDGREQYF.

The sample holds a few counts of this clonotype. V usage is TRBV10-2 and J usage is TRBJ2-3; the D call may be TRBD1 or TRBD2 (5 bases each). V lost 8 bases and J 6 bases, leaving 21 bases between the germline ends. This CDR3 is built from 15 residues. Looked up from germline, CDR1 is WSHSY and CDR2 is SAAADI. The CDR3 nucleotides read TGCGCCAGCGAGGTTGGGACCAACCAGGTTGATACGCAGTATTTT. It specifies CASEVGTNQVDTQYF.

This CDR3 is CASSSGRGPAEQYF. In DNA, the CDR3 is TGTGCCAGCAGCTCCGGGAGGGGGCCAGCCGAGCAGTACTTC. The V and J genes are TRBV7-6 and TRBJ2-7, with D possibly TRBD2 on 8 matching bases. The CDR3 is 14 residues long. V gave up 4 bases and J gave up 6 bases, with 16 bases separating them. Germline V gene sequence: CDR1 SGHVS, CDR2 FNYEAQ. The whole variable domain, remainder taken from reference TRBV7-6 and TRBJ2-7, is GAGVSQSPRYKVTKRGQDVALRCDPISGHVSLYWYRQALGQGPEFLTYFNYEAQQDKSGLPNDRFSAERPEGSISTLTIQRTEQRDSAMYRCASSSGRGPAEQYFGPGTRLTVT.

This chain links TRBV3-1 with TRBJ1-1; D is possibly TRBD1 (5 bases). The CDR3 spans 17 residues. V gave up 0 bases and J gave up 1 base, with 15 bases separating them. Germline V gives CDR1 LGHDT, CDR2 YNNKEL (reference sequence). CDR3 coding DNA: TGTGCCAGCAGCCAAGAGAGAGGAGGGGTCCCGAACACTGAAGCTTTCTTT. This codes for CASSQERGGVPNTEAFF.

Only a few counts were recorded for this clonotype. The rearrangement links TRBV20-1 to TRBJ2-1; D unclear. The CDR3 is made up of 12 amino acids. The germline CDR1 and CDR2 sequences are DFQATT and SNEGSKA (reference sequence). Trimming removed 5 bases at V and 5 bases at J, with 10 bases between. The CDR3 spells CSAAPDDNEQFF. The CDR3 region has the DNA TGCAGTGCTGCGCCGGACGACAATGAGCAGTTCTTC.

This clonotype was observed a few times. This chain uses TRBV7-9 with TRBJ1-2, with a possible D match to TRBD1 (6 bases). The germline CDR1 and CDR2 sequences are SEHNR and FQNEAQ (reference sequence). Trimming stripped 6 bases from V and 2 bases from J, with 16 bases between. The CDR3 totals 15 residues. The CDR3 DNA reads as TGTGCCAGCAGACCCGGGGCAGGGGCAAACTATGGCTACACCTTC. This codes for CASRPGAGANYGYTF. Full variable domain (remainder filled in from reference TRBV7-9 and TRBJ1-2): DTGVSQNPRHKITKRGQNVTFRCDPISEHNRLYWYRQTLGQGPEFLTYFQNEAQLEKSRLLSDRFSAERPKGSFSTLEIQRTEQGDSAMYLCASRPGAGANYGYTFGSGTRLTVV.

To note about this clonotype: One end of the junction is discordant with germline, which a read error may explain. The CDR3 region is CASSVAPHGATAGTAYVYTF. The CDR3 bases are TGTGCCAGCAGCGTAGCCCCACACGGAGCTACCGCCGGGACGGCTTATGTCTACACCTTC. The rearrangement links TRBV9 to TRBJ1-2; D is possibly TRBD1 (5 bases). The CDR3 loop spans 20 amino acids. CDR1 and CDR2 from the germline V gene are SGDLS and YYNGEE.

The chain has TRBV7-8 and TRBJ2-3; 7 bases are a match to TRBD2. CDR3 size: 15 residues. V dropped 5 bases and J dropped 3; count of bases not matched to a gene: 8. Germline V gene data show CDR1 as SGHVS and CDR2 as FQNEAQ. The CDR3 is CASSLSGYRTDTQYF. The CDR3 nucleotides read TGTGCCAGCAGCCTTAGCGGGTATAGGACAGATACGCAGTATTTT.

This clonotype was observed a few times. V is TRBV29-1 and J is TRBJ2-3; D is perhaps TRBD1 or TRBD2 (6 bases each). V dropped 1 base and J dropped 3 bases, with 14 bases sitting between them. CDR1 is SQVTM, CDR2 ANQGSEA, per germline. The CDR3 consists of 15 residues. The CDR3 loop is CSVEGRGGRTDTQYF. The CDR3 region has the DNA TGCAGCGTTGAAGGAAGAGGGGGGAGGACAGATACGCAGTATTTT.

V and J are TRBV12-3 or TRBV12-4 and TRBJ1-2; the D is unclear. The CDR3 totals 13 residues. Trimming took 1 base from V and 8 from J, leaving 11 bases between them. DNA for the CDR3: TGTGCCAGCAGTTTAGAGGGTATCGGAGGCTACACCTTC. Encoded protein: CASSLEGIGGYTF.

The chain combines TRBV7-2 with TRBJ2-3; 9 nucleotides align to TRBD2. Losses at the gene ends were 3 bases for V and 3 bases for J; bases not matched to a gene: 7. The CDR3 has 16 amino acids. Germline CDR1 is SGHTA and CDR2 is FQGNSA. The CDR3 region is CASSFSGGLRTDTQYF. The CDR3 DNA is TGTGCCAGCAGCTTTAGCGGGGGACTTCGGACAGATACGCAGTATTTT.

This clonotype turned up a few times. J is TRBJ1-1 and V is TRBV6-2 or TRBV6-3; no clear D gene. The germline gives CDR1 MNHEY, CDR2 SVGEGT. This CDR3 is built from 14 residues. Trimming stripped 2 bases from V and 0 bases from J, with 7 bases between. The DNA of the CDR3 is TGTGCCAGCAGTTACGCTTCGATGAACACTGAAGCTTTCTTT. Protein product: CASSYASMNTEAFF.

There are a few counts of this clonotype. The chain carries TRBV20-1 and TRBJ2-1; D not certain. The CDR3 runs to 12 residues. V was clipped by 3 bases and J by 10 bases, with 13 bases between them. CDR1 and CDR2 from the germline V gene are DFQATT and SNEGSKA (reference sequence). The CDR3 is CSASFRVREQFF. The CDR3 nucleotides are TGCAGTGCTAGCTTTCGGGTTCGGGAGCAGTTCTTC.

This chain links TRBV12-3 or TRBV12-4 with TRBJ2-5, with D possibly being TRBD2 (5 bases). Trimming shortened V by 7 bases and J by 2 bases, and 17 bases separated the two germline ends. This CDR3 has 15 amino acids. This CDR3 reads CASTHFPRDQETQYF. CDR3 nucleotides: TGTGCCAGCACCCACTTCCCTCGGGATCAAGAGACCCAGTACTTC.